This T cell receptor (beta chain) was sequenced for a study of blood T cells in healthy people across ages. The table lists this clonotype with many counts. What it binds is not known. Next came a second PCR, run for about 7 to 12 cycles, which used a sample-barcoded 5' primer along with a J-beta primer mix. TCRdb reprocessed the 5' RACE reads with MiXCR, giving one entry per CDR3 protein. In the table there are some 700,000 distinct CDR3 sequences, approximately 22% of which are singletons. This CDR3 spans 13 amino acids. V gave up 1 base and J gave up 7 bases; unmatched junction bases: 3. The study, taken as a whole, reports: Measured against age, TCR beta diversity per million T cells decreased in a roughly linear manner. When one million T cells were used, diversity estimates were thought to be underestimates.

The chain has TRBV12-3 or TRBV12-4 and TRBJ1-2; 7 positions match TRBD1. The source of this sequence is a man aged 70 or older in good health. What was sequenced was blood. Here the CDR3 DNA reads TGTGCCAGCAGTTTAGGACAGGGTGGTGGCTACACCTTC. Translation gives CASSLGQGGGYTF.